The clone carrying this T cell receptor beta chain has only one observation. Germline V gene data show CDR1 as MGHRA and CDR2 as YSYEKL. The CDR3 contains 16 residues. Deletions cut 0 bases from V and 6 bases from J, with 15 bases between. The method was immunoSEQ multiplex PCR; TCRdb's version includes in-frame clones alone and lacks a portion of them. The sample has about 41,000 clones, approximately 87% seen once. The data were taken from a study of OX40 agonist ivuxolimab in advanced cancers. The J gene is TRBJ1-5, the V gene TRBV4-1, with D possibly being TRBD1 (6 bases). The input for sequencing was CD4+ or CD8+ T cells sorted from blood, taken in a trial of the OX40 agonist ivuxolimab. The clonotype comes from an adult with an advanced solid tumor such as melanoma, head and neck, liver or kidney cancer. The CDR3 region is CASSQERRGVGQPQHF. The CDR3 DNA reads TGCGCCAGCAGCCAAGAAAGGAGGGGGGTAGGTCAGCCCCAGCATTTT.